This T cell receptor beta chain came from a study of cytomegalovirus exposure and HLA in healthy donors. Study summary: Earlier findings included about 120 million unique TCR beta sequences obtained from 180 million or so T cells.

Germline V gives CDR1 LNHNV, CDR2 YYDKDF (reference sequence). V lost 7 bases and J lost 8; bases outside the gene matches: 7. CDR3 length: 13 residues. With 60 Vbeta and 13 Jbeta primers, the PCR was carried out. The repertoire was sequenced with immunoSEQ multiplex PCR; TCRdb's copy has only in-frame clones and lacks some. The sample has around 80,000 clones, approximately 69% seen once; the top ten hold 7.5% to 9.5%. Overall study findings and caveats: TCR beta V- and J-gene trimming, according to a later analysis, was linked to a missense DCLRE1C variant. Later on, an analysis found that several of the most significant clusters appeared to be linked to common viral pathogens, which included parvovirus B19.

With regard to this clone: As yet, its antigen is unknown.

The source of this sequence is a man aged 40-55 years in good health and CMV-seropositive. V gene TRBV15 combines with J gene TRBJ2-1, with 8 bases that match TRBD1. The sequenced material came from PBMCs. CDR3 sequence: CATTRTGSHEQFF. The CDR3 nucleotides read TGTGCCACCACTAGGACAGGGTCCCATGAGCAGTTCTTC.